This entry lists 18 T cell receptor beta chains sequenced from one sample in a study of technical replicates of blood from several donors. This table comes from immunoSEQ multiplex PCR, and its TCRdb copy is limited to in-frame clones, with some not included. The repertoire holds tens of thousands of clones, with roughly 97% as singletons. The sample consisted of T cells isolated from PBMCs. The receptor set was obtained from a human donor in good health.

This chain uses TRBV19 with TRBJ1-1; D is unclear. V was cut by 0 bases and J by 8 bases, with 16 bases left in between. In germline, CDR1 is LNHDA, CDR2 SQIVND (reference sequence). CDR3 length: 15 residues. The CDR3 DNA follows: TGTGCCAGTAGTATAGATATACATCCCGAAACCGAAGCTTTCTTT. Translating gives CASSIDIHPETEAFF.

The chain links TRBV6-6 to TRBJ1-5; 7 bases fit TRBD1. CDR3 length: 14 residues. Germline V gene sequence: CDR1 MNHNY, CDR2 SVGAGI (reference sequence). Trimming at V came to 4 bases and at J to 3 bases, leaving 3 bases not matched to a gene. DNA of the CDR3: TGTGCCAGCAGTTTGGGACAGTACAATCAGCCCCAGCATTTT. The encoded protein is CASSLGQYNQPQHF.

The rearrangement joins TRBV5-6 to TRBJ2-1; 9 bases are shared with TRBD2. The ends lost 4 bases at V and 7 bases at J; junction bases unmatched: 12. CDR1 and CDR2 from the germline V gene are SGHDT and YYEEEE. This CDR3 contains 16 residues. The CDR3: CASSPRFSGRGNEQFF. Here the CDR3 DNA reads TGTGCCAGCAGCCCGAGGTTTAGCGGGAGAGGAAATGAGCAGTTCTTC.

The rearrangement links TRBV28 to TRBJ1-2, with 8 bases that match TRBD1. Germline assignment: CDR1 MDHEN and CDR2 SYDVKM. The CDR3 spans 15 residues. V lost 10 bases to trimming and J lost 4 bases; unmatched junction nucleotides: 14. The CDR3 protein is CAINTQGDLVYGYTF. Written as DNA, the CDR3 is TGTGCCATCAATACACAGGGGGATCTGGTCTATGGCTACACCTTC.

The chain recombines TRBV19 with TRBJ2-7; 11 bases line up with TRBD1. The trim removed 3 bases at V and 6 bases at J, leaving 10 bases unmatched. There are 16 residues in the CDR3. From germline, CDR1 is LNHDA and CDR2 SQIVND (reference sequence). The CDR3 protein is CASSMLPRTGGREQYF. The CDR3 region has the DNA TGTGCCAGTAGTATGTTACCCCGGACAGGGGGCCGCGAGCAGTACTTC.

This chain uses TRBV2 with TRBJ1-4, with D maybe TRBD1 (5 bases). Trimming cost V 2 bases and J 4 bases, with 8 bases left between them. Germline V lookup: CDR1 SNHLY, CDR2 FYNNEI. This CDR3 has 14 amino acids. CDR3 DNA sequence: TGTGCCAGCAGTGAACGGACAAATAATGAAAAACTGTTTTTT. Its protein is CASSERTNNEKLFF.

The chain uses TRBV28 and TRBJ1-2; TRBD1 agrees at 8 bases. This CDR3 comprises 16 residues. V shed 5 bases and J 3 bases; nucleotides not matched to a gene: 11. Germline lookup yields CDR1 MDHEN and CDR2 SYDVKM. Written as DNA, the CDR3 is TGTGCCAGCAGTCTAACAGGGGGAGGTTTTGACTATGGCTACACCTTC. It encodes CASSLTGGGFDYGYTF.

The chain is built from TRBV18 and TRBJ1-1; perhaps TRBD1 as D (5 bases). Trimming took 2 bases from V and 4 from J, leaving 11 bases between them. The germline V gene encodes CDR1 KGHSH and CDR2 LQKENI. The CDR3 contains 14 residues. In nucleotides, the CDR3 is TGTGCCAGCTCACCAGGGCAGGGCGGCACTGAAGCTTTCTTT. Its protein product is CASSPGQGGTEAFF.

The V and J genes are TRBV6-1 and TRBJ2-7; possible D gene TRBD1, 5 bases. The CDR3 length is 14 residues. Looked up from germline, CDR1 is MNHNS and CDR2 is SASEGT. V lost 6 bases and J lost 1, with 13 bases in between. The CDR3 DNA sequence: TGTGCCAGCAGCCAGGGTGTTTTGTCCTACGAGCAGTACTTC. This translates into CASSQGVLSYEQYF.

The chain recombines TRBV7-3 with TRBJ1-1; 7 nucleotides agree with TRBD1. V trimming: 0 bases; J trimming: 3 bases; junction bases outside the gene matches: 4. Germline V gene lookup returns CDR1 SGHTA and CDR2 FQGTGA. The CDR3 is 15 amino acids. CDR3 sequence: CASSLTQGGHTEAFF. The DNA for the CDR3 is TGTGCCAGCAGCTTAACCCAGGGGGGTCACACTGAAGCTTTCTTT.

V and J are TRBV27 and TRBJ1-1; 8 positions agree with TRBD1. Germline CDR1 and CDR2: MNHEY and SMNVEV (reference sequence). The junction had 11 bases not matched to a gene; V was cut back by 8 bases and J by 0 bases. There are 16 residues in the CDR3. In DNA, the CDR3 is TGTGCCAGCGGACACCCAGGGGGCGGGTTGAACACTGAAGCTTTCTTT. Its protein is CASGHPGGGLNTEAFF.

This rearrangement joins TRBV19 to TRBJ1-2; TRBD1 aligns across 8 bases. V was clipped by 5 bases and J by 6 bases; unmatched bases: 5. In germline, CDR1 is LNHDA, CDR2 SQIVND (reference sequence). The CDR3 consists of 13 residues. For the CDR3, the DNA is TGTGCCAGTAGTTGGACAGGGTTAAATGGCTACACCTTC. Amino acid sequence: CASSWTGLNGYTF.

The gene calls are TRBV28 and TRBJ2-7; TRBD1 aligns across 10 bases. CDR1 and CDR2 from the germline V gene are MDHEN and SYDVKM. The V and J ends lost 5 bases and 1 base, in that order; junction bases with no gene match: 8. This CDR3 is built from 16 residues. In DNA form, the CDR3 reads TGTGCCAGCAGTCCCCTCTGGACAGGGGGATCCTACGAGCAGTACTTC. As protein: CASSPLWTGGSYEQYF.

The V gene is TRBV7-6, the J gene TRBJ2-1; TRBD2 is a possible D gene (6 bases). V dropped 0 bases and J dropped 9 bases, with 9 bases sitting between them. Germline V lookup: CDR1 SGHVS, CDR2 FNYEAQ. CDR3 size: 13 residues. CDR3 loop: CASSLADYFEQFF. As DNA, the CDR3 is TGTGCCAGCAGCTTAGCGGACTACTTTGAGCAGTTCTTC.

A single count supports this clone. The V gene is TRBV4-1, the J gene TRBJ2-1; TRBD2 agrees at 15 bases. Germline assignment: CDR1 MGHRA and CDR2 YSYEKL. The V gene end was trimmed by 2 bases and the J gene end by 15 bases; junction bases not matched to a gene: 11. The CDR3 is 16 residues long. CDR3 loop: CASSQIPGLAGGPPFF. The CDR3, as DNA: TGCGCCAGCAGCCAAATCCCGGGACTAGCGGGGGGCCCGCCGTTCTTC.

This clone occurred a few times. The CDR3 spells CASSLSSELETQYF. For the CDR3, the DNA is TGCGCCAGCAGCTTGTCCAGCGAACTAGAGACCCAGTACTTC. The chain carries TRBV5-1 and TRBJ2-5; no definite D call. V shed 1 base and J shed 4 bases, with 11 bases lying between them. There are 14 residues in the CDR3. From germline, CDR1 is SGHRS and CDR2 YFSETQ.

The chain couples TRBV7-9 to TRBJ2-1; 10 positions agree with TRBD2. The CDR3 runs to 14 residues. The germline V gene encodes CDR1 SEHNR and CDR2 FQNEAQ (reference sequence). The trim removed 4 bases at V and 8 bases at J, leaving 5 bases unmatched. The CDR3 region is CASSSGLAADEQFF. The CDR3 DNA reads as TGTGCCAGCAGCTCTGGACTAGCGGCGGATGAGCAGTTCTTC. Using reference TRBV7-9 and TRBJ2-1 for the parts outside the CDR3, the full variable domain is DTGVSQNPRHKITKRGQNVTFRCDPISEHNRLYWYRQTLGQGPEFLTYFQNEAQLEKSRLLSDRFSAERPKGSFSTLEIQRTEQGDSAMYLCASSSGLAADEQFFGPGTRLTVL.

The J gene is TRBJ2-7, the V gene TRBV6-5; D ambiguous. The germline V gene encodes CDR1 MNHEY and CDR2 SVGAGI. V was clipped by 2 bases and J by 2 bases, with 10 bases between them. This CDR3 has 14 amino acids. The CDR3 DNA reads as TGTGCCAGCAGTTACCGAGAGAACGCCTACGAGCAGTACTTC. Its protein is CASSYRENAYEQYF.